This T cell receptor (beta chain) was obtained from a study of shared clonotypes between healthy human individuals. The study's findings and limits: Non-shared clonotypes showed lower generation probabilities than clonotypes common to all four donors.

As for this clone: Its specificity is unknown.

Here immunoSEQ multiplex PCR was the method, and the copy in TCRdb shows in-frame clones only, minus some. The table lists 1.4 million or so clones, approximately 98.5% of them singletons. The sample taken for sequencing was naive CD4+ T cells sorted from blood. Described subset: CD45RA+ positively selected. The sequence was collected from a man aged 30-40 years in good health.

The DNA for the CDR3 is TGTGCCAGCAGCCCTACAGGGTACCGGACTGAAGCTTTCTTT. Translating it yields CASSPTGYRTEAFF. This chain links TRBV27 with TRBJ1-1; D may be TRBD1 (6 bases). This CDR3 region has 14 residues. V lost 6 bases, J lost 5 bases, and 16 bases lay in between. CDR1 is MNHEY and CDR2 is SMNVEV in the germline V gene (reference sequence).